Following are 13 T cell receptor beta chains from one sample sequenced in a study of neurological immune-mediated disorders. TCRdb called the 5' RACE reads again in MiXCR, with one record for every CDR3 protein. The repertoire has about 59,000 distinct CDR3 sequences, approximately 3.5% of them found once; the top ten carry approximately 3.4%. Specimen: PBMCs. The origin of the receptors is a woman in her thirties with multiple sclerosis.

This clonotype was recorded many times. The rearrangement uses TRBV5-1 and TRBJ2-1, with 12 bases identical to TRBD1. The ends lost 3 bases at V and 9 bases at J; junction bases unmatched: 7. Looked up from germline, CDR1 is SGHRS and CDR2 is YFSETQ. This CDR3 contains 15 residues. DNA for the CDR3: TGCGCCAGCAGCTACCGGGACAGGGGGCGCGGTGAGCAGTTCTTC. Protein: CASSYRDRGRGEQFF.

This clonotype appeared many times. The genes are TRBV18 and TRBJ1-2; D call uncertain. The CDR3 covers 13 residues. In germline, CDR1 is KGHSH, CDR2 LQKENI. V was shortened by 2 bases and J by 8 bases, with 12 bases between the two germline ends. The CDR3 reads CASSPGETNGYTF. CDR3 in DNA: TGTGCCAGCTCACCAGGAGAGACGAACGGCTACACCTTC.

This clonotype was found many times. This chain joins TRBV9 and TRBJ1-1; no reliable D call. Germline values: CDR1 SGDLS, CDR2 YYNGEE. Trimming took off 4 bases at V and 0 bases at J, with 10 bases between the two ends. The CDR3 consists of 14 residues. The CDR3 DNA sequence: TGTGCCAGCAGCCCTCGGACCATGAACACTGAAGCTTTCTTT. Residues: CASSPRTMNTEAFF.

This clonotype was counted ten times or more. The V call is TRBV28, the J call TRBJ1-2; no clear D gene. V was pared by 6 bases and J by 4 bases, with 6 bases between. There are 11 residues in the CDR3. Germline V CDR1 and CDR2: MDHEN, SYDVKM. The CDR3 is CASSLSYGYTF. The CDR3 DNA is TGTGCCAGCAGCCTCAGCTATGGCTACACCTTC.

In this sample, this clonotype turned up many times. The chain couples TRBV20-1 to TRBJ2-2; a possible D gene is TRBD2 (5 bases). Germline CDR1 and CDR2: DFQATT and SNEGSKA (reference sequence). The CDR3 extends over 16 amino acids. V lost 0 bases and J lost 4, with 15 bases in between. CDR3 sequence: CSARDHLDFLTGELFF. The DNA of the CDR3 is TGCAGTGCTAGAGATCATCTGGACTTCCTCACCGGGGAGCTGTTTTTT.

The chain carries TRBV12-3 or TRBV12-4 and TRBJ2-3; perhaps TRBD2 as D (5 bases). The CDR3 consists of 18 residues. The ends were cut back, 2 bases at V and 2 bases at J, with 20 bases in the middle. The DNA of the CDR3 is TGTGCCAGCAGTTTAAGCTCTGTACGGGGTATCGTCACAGATACGCAGTATTTT. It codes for CASSLSSVRGIVTDTQYF.

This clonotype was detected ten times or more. CDR3 protein: CSAKGLAVLYEQYF. The CDR3 region has the DNA TGCAGTGCTAAGGGACTAGCGGTATTGTACGAGCAGTACTTC. V and J are TRBV20-1 and TRBJ2-7, with TRBD2 matching 11 bases. Trimming cost V 4 bases and J 4 bases; bases outside gene matches: 6. The CDR3 length is 14 residues. Germline V lookup: CDR1 DFQATT, CDR2 SNEGSKA (reference sequence).

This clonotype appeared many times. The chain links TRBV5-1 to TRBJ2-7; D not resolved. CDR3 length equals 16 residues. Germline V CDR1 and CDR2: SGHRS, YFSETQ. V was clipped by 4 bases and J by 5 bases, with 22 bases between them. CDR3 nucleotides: TGCGCCAGCAGCCCGGAGTTCCAGCGTACCACAAACGAGCAGTACTTC. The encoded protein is CASSPEFQRTTNEQYF.

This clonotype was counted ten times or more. This CDR3 reads CASAGVGIYEQYF. CDR3 nucleotide sequence: TGCGCCAGCGCAGGGGTTGGGATCTACGAGCAGTACTTC. This sequence joins TRBV5-1 and TRBJ2-7; D is possibly TRBD1 (6 bases). Germline lookup yields CDR1 SGHRS and CDR2 YFSETQ. Between the trimmed V and J ends, which lost 7 bases and 3 bases, there was a span of 14 bases. The CDR3 totals 13 residues.

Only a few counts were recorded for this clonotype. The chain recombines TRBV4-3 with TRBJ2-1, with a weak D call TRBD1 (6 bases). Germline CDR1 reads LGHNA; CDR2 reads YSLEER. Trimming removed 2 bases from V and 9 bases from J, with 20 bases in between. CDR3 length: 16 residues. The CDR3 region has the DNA TGCGCCAGCAGCCAATTCCGGGACATAGGGGGTGGTGAGCAGTTCTTC. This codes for CASSQFRDIGGGEQFF.

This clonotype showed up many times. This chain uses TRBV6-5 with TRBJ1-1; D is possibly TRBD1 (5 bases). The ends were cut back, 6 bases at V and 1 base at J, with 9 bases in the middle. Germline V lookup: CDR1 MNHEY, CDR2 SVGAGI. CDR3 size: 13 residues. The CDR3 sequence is CASRSTENTEAFF. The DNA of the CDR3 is TGTGCCAGCAGATCGACAGAGAACACTGAAGCTTTCTTT.

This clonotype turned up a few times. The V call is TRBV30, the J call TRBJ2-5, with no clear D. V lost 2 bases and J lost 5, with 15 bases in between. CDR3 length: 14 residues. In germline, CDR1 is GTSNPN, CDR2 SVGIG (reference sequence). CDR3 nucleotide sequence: TGTGCCTGGAGTCTCCCGACCCTAAGGGAGACCCAGTACTTC. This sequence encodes CAWSLPTLRETQYF. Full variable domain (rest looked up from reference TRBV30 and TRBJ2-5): SQTIHQWPATLVQPVGSPLSLECTVEGTSNPNLYWYRQAAGRGLQLLFYSVGIGQISSEVPQNLSASRPQDRQFILSSKKLLLSDSGFYLCAWSLPTLRETQYFGPGTRLLVL.

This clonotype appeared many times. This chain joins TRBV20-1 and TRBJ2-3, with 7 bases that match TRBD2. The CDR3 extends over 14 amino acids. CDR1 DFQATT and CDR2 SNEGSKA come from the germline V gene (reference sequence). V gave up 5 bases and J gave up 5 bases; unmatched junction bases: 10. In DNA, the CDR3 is TGCAGTGCTGCCCTGACTAGCCACCAAGATACGCAGTATTTT. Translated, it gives CSAALTSHQDTQYF.